A selection of T cell receptor beta chains follows, all from one sample in a study of CD8+ T cells in alopecia areata. Some clones are missing from TCRdb's copy, which holds only in-frame ones; the method was immunoSEQ multiplex PCR. The data contain some 100,000 clones, around two fifths of them singletons. Sequenced material: CD4+ T cells sorted from blood. These receptors originate from a human donor with alopecia areata. Each CDR3 is given with its conserved first and last residue. D genes are given only for firm matches. The size entry is marked missing in some rows and otherwise reads once, few, many or a size class.

v_call	d_call	clone_size	j_call	cdr3_aa	cdr3_nt
TRBV30	.	.	TRBJ1-1	CAWKGYTEAFF	TGTGCCTGGAAAGGGTACACTGAAGCTTTCTTT
TRBV29-1	TRBD2	.	TRBJ2-4	CSAGGGVLSIQYF	TGCAGCGCCGGCGGGGGAGTCCTTTCGATTCAGTACTTC
TRBV30	TRBD1	.	TRBJ1-2	CACPWTGNYGYTF	TGTGCCTGTCCCTGGACAGGGAACTATGGCTACACCTTC
TRBV5-1	.	few	TRBJ1-1	CASSPNVGQPTEAFF	TGCGCCAGCAGCCCAAATGTCGGACAGCCCACTGAAGCTTTCTTT
TRBV18	.	.	TRBJ2-1	CASSPPTGNNEQFF	TGTGCCAGCTCACCGCCCACCGGCAACAATGAGCAGTTCTTC
TRBV5-1	.	.	TRBJ2-6	CASSLDAGPGANVLTF	TGCGCCAGCAGCTTGGATGCCGGGCCTGGGGCCAACGTCCTGACTTTC
TRBV29-1	.	.	TRBJ2-7	CSARGGVFYEQYF	TGCAGCGCCCGAGGAGGAGTCTTCTACGAGCAGTACTTC
TRBV29-1	TRBD1	few	TRBJ1-1	CSVPTGRGRTEAFF	TGCAGCGTCCCGACAGGGAGAGGGAGGACTGAAGCTTTCTTT
TRBV28	.	few	TRBJ1-2	CASSLGGSGYTF	TGTGCCAGCAGCTTAGGGGGTAGTGGCTACACCTTC
TRBV7-9	.	few	TRBJ1-1	CASSKQGGGTEAFF	TGTGCCAGCAGCAAACAGGGCGGCGGCACTGAAGCTTTCTTT
TRBV20-1	.	few	TRBJ1-2	CSAGGPYGYTF	TGCAGTGCCGGAGGACCGTATGGCTACACCTTC
TRBV5-1	.	.	TRBJ2-2	CASSPREGMGTGELFF	TGCGCCAGCAGCCCGAGAGAGGGGATGGGCACCGGGGAGCTGTTTTTT
TRBV2	.	.	TRBJ1-1	CASSWNTEAFF	TGTGCCAGCAGTTGGAACACTGAAGCTTTCTTT
TRBV5-1	.	.	TRBJ1-2	CASSLALGSYGYTF	TGCGCCAGCAGCTTGGCCTTAGGGAGCTATGGCTACACCTTC
TRBV29-1	.	.	TRBJ1-2	CSVGAEGYGYTF	TGCAGCGTTGGGGCCGAGGGCTATGGCTACACCTTC
TRBV11-2	.	.	TRBJ1-6	CASSFEGYNSPLHF	TGTGCCAGCAGCTTTGAAGGGTACAATTCACCCCTCCACTTT
TRBV20-1	.	few	TRBJ2-7	CSAIRIYEQYF	TGCAGTGCTATCCGGATCTACGAGCAGTACTTC
TRBV28	TRBD2	.	TRBJ2-7	CASSYGASGDKLRVRSYEQYF	TGTGCCAGCAGCTATGGGGCTAGCGGGGACAAGCTCCGGGTCCGCTCCTACGAGCAGTACTTC
TRBV7-2	TRBD2	.	TRBJ2-1	CASSRGLAGGGHEQFF	TGTGCCAGCAGTCGGGGACTAGCGGGAGGGGGTCATGAGCAGTTCTTC
TRBV11-2	.	few	TRBJ1-2	CASSFQTVLTF	TGTGCCAGCAGCTTCCAGACGGTTTTAACCTTC
TRBV30	.	.	TRBJ1-3	CAWKRTYSGNTIYF	TGTGCCTGGAAGCGGACGTACTCTGGAAACACCATATATTTT
TRBV6-5	.	.	TRBJ2-3	CASSYTARDTQYF	TGTGCCAGCAGTTACACGGCCAGAGATACGCAGTATTTT
TRBV29-1	.	once	TRBJ1-2	CSVELASYGYTF	TGCAGCGTTGAATTGGCATCCTATGGCTACACCTTC
TRBV29-1	.	few	TRBJ1-1	CSVNRGNTEAFF	TGCAGCGTTAATAGGGGGAACACTGAAGCTTTCTTT
TRBV7-9	.	.	TRBJ2-2	CASSLNTGELFF	TGTGCCAGCAGCTTGAACACCGGGGAGCTGTTTTTT
TRBV7-2	.	few	TRBJ2-7	CASSLQGTSYEQYF	TGTGCCAGCAGCTTACAGGGAACCTCCTACGAGCAGTACTTC
TRBV2	.	.	TRBJ1-6	CASSGYSPLHF	TGTGCCAGCAGCGGGTATTCACCCCTCCACTTT
TRBV29-1	.	few	TRBJ2-7	CSVEEEGAYEQYF	TGCAGCGTTGAAGAGGAGGGAGCCTACGAGCAGTACTTC
TRBV7-8	.	.	TRBJ2-5	CASTSTGPQETQYF	TGTGCCAGCACCTCGACAGGACCCCAAGAGACCCAGTACTTC
TRBV29-1	.	.	TRBJ1-1	CSAWDRGNTEAFF	TGCAGCGCTTGGGACCGAGGGAACACTGAAGCTTTCTTT
TRBV28	.	few	TRBJ2-1	CASSLLDSREQFF	TGTGCCAGCAGTTTGTTGGACAGCCGTGAGCAGTTCTTC
TRBV29-1	.	few	TRBJ1-1	CSGGNTEAFF	TGCAGCGGGGGGAACACTGAAGCTTTCTTT
TRBV7-2	.	.	TRBJ2-4	CASSLNGVTKNIQYF	TGTGCCAGCAGCTTAAATGGGGTTACCAAAAACATTCAGTACTTC
TRBV5-1	TRBD2	.	TRBJ2-1	CASSLAGEHNEQFF	TGCGCCAGCAGCTTAGCGGGAGAACACAATGAGCAGTTCTTC
TRBV20-1	.	few	TRBJ2-7	CSVGEQYF	TGCAGTGTAGGCGAGCAGTACTTC
TRBV30	.	once	TRBJ2-7	CAWSAFSLGEGAYEQYF	TGTGCCTGGAGTGCTTTCTCATTGGGGGAAGGGGCCTACGAGCAGTACTTC
TRBV29-1	.	few	TRBJ1-4	CSAATGPATNEKLFF	TGCAGCGCCGCGACAGGACCTGCAACTAATGAAAAACTGTTTTTT
TRBV30	.	.	TRBJ2-1	CAWSTGVYNEQFF	TGTGCCTGGAGCACGGGCGTCTACAATGAGCAGTTCTTC
TRBV30	.	few	TRBJ2-7	CAWSGQLSGEQYF	TGTGCCTGGAGTGGGCAGTTAAGCGGCGAGCAGTACTTC
TRBV11-3	.	few	TRBJ2-2	CASSFEGAGELFF	TGTGCCAGCAGCTTCGAAGGGGCCGGGGAGCTGTTTTTT
TRBV29-1	TRBD1	.	TRBJ1-1	CSVTLRDRGPIEAFF	TGCAGCGTTACCTTGAGGGACAGGGGGCCTATTGAAGCTTTCTTT
TRBV2	.	.	TRBJ2-3	CASSPTAEGYF	TGTGCCAGCAGCCCCACGGCAGAGGGGTATTTT
TRBV5-1	TRBD1	.	TRBJ2-7	CASSSVQGAREEQYF	TGCGCCAGCAGCTCGGTACAGGGGGCCAGGGAAGAGCAGTACTTC
TRBV7-8	TRBD1	few	TRBJ1-5	CASSTDRDNQPQHF	TGTGCCAGCAGCACCGACAGGGATAATCAGCCCCAGCATTTT
TRBV4-2	TRBD2	few	TRBJ2-3	CASSLGTSKSGDTQYF	TGTGCCAGCAGCCTCGGGACTAGCAAATCAGGGGATACGCAGTATTTT
TRBV29-1	.	few	TRBJ2-7	CSVGNGDSPRYF	TGCAGCGTTGGAAATGGGGACTCTCCCAGGTACTTC
TRBV14	TRBD1	.	TRBJ1-2	CASSLGQVKLYGYTF	TGTGCCAGCAGCCTCGGACAGGTGAAGCTCTATGGCTACACCTTC
TRBV29-1	.	few	TRBJ1-5	CSVDLWEGGDQPQHF	TGCAGCGTAGACCTTTGGGAAGGGGGTGATCAGCCCCAGCATTTT